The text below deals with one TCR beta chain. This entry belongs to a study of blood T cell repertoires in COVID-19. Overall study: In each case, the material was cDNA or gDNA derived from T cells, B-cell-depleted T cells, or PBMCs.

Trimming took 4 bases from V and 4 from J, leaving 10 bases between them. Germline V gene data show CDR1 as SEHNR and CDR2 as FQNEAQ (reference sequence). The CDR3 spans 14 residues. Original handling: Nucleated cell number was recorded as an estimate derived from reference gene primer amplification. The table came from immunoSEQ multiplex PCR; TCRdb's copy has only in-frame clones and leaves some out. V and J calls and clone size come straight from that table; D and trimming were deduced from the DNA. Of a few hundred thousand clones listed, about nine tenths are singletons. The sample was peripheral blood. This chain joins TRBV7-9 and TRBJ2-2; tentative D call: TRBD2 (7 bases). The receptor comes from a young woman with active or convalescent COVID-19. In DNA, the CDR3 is TGTGCCAGCAGCTGGGAGGGGGGCACCGGGGAGCTGTTTTTT. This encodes CASSWEGGTGELFF.